This T cell receptor (beta chain) came from a study of blood T cells in healthy people across ages (dated by TCRdb to the mid-2010s). Regarding the complete study: In model experiments, roughly one uniquely barcoded TCR beta cDNA molecule per two T cells was captured by template switching. Two additional independent replicas of 1 million unique cDNA reads from the same blood draw were analyzed for two donors (one aged 18 to 30 and one aged 80 or older). Four age groups were formed from the donors: young (average approximately 16 years), middle-aged (just under 40), aged (approximately 60) and long-lived (less than 85). To avoid experimental bias, donors of different ages were spread randomly across the sequencing lanes. The study measured age-related changes in TCR beta repertoire diversity using deep sequencing normalized with unique cDNA molecular identifiers.

The donors were around 39 Caucasian individuals from Russia, aged roughly 6 to 100 years, who were systemically healthy. Each donor gave 9.5 to 10 milliliters of peripheral blood, drawn into EDTA-treated Vacutainer tubes. PBMCs were isolated by Ficoll-Paque density-gradient centrifugation, with at least 6 million obtained per sample. Total RNA was extracted from PBMCs with Trizol reagent, with at least 6 micrograms obtained per sample. The percentages of naive CD45RAhigh/CD27high T cells were determined by flow cytometry on a PBMC aliquot from every donor. The research as a whole found: Estimates of total diversity based on one million sequenced T cells were considered lower bounds and underestimates. Observed TCR beta diversity correlated strongly with the percentage of naive T cells measured by flow cytometry. The CMV infection status of donors was not known, potentially confounding age-related changes in expanded clonotypes. As age increased, observed TCR beta diversity per million T cells dropped in a roughly linear way, and a significant reduction was already evident by age around 41. Compared with the aged group, the long-lived group had more naive CD4+ T cells, fewer expanded clones and increased TCR diversity, a pattern suggesting age selection. Since profiling was done on bulk unsorted PBMCs, naive and antigen-experienced compartments could not be conclusively compared.

Via the germline V gene, CDR1 is MNHEY and CDR2 SVGEGT. V and J lose 5 bases and 6 bases, and a span of 23 bases separates them. Including cysteine and phenylalanine, the CDR3 has 17 amino acids. CDR3 DNA is the only sequence kept; it has 51 bases, read in frame from the first base. This clonotype was seen more than once but under ten times. No antigen is known for it. No base-level quality is on record; no much larger clone is a single base apart. The library was built by means of 5' RACE. Sequenced using an Illumina HiSeq 2500. The second PCR ran for about 6 to 12 cycles and used a J-beta primer mix along with a sample-barcoded 5' primer. A unique molecular identifier was introduced onto each TCR beta cDNA molecule by a template-switch 5' adaptor carrying 12 random nucleotides. Each sample yielded at least 3 million CDR3-containing paired-end reads. First-strand cDNA synthesis was performed from all RNA using the Mint cDNA synthesis kit, with priming by a TRBC-specific oligonucleotide. After uracil-DNA glycosylase treatment, a first 18-cycle PCR used universal primers M1SS and BC2_uni_R on all cDNA. As for how the authors treated the data: Each sample was normalized by randomly selecting 1 million high-quality reads, each carrying a distinct molecular identifier. Reads sharing molecular identifiers were discarded rather than binned into consensus sequences. MiTCR, run with a Q25 quality threshold and the strictest error-elimination algorithm, handled CDR3 identification, clonotype clustering and error correction. A nonparametric unseen species model with Euler transformation was used to estimate a lower bound on total TCR beta diversity. The raw public data were reprocessed by TCRdb itself: fastp quality trimming at Q25, MiXCR clonotype calling, in-frame beta chains only. Rows merge per CDR3 protein into single entries with the most common DNA and genes. V and J calls and clone size were set by TCRdb, not the authors. This sample comprises about 1.8 million distinct CDR3 sequences, approximately 50% of them detected only once. Together, the top ten hold 2.1% of the sample.

Input material: blood. The rearranged segments are TRBV6-2 or TRBV6-3 and TRBJ2-1; the D element might be TRBD1 or TRBD2, as each aligns at 5 bases. The sequence derives from a woman aged 40 to 50 in good health. The encoded CDR3 is CASSPLQTGRISNEQFF. The base sequence is TGTGCCAGCAGTCCCCTCCAGACGGGACGGATTAGCAATGAGCAGTTCTTC.